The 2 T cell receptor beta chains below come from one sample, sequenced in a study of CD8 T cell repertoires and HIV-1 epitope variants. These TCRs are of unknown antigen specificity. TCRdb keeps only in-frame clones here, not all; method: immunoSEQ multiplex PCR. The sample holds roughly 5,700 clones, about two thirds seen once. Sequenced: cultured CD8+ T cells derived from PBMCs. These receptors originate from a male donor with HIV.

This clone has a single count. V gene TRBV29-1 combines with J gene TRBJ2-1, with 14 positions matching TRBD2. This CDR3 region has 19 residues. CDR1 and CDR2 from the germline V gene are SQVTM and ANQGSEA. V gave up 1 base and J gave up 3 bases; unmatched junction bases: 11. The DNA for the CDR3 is TGCAGCGTTGAAGGAGGCCAAGGACTAGCGGGAGGTCGCTACAATGAGCAGTTCTTC. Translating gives CSVEGGQGLAGGRYNEQFF.

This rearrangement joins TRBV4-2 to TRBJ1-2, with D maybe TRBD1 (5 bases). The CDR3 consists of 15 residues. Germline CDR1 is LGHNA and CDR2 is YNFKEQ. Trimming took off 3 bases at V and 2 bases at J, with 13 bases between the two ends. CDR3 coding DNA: TGTGCCAGCAGCCAGTTCCTCGGGGGGAACTATGGCTACACCTTC. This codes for CASSQFLGGNYGYTF.